This T cell receptor beta chain appears in the sequencing data of a study of T-cell memory formation after mild COVID-19. Study context: TCR clusters were largely donor specific.

Trimming removed 4 bases from V and 3 bases from J; junction bases left unmatched: 3. This CDR3 has 14 residues. The germline gives CDR1 SGHDT, CDR2 YYEEEE. This clonotype was counted only a few times. Its antigen is unknown. General study findings and limits: The study found contracting CD4+ clones mainly in CM and EM and contracting CD8+ clones in EMRA. The appearance of some responding clones in pre-infection memory suggested that cross-reactive memory joined.

TCRdb recomputed calls from the 5' RACE reads with MiXCR, one row per CDR3 protein. The sample includes roughly 100,000 distinct CDR3 sequences, about an eighth of them seen just once. The V call is TRBV5-6, the J call TRBJ2-1; 8 positions match TRBD1. This receptor was taken from an adult woman who had mild COVID-19 (a few samples of this study predate the infection). Cell type and time point are not known. Sequenced: PBMCs or a T cell subset sorted from them (not recorded which). The CDR3 here is CASSRDRYYNEQFF. DNA for the CDR3: TGTGCCAGCAGCCGGGACAGGTACTACAATGAGCAGTTCTTC.